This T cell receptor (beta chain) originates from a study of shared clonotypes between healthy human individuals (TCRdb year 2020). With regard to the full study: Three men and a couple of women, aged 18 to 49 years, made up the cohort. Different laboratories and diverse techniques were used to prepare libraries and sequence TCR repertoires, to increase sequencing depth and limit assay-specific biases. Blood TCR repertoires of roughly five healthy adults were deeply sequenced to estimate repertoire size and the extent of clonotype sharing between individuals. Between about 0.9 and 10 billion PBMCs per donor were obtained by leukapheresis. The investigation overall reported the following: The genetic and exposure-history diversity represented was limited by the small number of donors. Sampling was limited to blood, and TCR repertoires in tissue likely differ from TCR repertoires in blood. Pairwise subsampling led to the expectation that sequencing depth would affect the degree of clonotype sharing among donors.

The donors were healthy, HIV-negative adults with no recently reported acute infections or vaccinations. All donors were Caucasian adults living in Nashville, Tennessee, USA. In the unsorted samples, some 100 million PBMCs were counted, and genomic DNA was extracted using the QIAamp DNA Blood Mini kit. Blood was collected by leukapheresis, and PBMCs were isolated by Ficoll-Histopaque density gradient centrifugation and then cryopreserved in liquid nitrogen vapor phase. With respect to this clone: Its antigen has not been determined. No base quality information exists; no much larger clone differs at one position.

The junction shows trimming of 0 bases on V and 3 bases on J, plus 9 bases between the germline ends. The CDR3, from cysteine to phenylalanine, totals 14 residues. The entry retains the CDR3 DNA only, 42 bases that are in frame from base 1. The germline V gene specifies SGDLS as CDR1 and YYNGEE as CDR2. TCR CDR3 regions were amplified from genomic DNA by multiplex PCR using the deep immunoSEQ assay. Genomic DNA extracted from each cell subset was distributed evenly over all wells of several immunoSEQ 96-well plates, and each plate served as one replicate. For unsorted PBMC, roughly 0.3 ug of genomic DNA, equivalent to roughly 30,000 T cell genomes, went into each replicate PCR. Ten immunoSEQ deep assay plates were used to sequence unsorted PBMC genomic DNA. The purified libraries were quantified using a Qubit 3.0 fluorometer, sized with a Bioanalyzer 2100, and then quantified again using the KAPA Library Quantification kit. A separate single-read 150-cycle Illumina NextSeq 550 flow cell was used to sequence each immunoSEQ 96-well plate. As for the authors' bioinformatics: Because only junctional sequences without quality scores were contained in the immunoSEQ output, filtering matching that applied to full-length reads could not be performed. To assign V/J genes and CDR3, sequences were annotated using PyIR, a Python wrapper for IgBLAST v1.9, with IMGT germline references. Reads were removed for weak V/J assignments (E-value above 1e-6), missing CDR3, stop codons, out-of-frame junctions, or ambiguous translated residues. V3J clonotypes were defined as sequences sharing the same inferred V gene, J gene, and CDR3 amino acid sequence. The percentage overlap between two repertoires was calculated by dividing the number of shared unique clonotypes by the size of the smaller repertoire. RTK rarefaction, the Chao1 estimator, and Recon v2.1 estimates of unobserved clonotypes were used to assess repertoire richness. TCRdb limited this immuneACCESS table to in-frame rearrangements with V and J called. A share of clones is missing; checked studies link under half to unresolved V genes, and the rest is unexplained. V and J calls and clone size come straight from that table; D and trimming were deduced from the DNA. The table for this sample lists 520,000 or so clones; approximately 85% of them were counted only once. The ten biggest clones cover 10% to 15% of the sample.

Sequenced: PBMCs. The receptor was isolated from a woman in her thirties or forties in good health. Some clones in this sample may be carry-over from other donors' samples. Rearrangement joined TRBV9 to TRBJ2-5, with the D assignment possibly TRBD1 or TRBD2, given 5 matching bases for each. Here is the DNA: TGTGCCAGCAGCGTAGGAGGGACGGAAGAGACCCAGTACTTC. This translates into CASSVGGTEETQYF.